The entry below describes one TCR beta chain. The V gene's germline CDR1 is MNHNS and CDR2 SASEGT. The CDR3 runs to 14 residues. V lost 7 bases and J 4 bases, leaving 13 bases between the germline ends. Each CDR3 protein is one row after TCRdb ran MiXCR on the RT-PCR reads. The sample consists of about 500,000 distinct CDR3 sequences, 10% to 15% of them appearing once. The data are from a study of response to subunit inactivated influenza vaccine. The receptor's source is a man aged 45-65 years who received an inactivated influenza vaccine. Here the sequenced sample was PBMCs from blood, taken about 6 weeks after vaccination. This chain links TRBV6-1 with TRBJ1-4, with D uncertain. The CDR3 region has the DNA TGTGCCAGCACCCCGGACGGGTATAATGAAAAACTGTTTTTT. Its translation: CASTPDGYNEKLFF.